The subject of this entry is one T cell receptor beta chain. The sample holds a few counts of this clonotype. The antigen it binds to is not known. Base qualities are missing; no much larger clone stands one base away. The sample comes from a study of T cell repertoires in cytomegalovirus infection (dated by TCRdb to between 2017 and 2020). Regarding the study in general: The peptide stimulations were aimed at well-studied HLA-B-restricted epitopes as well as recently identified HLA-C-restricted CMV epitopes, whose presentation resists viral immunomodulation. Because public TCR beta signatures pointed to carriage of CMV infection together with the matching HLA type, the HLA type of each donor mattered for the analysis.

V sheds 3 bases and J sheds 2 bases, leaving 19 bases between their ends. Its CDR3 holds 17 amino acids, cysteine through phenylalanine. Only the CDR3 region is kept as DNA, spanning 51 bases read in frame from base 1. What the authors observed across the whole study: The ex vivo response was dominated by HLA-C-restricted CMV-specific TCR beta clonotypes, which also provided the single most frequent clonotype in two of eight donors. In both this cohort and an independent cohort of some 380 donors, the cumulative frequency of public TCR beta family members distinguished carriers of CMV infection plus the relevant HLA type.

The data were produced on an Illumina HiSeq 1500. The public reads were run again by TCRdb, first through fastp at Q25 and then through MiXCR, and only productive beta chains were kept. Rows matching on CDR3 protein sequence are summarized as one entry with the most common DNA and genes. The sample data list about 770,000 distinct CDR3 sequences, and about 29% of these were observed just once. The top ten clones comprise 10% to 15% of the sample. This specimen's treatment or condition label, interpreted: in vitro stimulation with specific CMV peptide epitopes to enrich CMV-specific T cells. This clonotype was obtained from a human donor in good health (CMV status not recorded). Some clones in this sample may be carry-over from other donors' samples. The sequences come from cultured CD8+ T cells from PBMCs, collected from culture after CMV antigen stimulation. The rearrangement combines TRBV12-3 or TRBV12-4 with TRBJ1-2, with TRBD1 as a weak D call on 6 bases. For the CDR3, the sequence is CASSLSRGGGVNYGYTF. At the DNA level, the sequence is TGTGCCAGCAGTTTGTCCAGGGGAGGAGGTGTAAACTATGGCTACACCTTC.